This entry features one TCR beta chain sequence. The data stem from a study of blood T cell repertoires in COVID-19. Study-level background: Both acute and convalescent COVID-19 samples were obtained from the United States, Italy and Spain. T cells, B-cell-depleted T cells, or PBMCs provided the cDNA or gDNA that served as material.

The CDR3 covers 17 residues. Germline V CDR1 and CDR2: SGHAT, FQNNGV. J was trimmed by 2 bases and V by 3 bases; bases with no gene match: 9. In the study's own analysis: Estimated nucleated cell counts came from reference gene primer amplification. Assay used: immunoSEQ multiplex PCR; TCRdb lists only in-frame clones, some missing. V and J calls plus clone size are reproduced from that table; the DNA served to infer D and trimming. The data show just over 60,000 clones, roughly 84% seen once. Sequenced: peripheral blood. The chain combines TRBV11-2 with TRBJ1-5, with 8 nucleotides matching TRBD1. The receptor was derived from an elderly woman with active or convalescent COVID-19. DNA for the CDR3: TGTGCCAGCAGCTTCCGGACAGGGCAGTTCGGCAATCAGCCCCAGCATTTT. Amino acids: CASSFRTGQFGNQPQHF.